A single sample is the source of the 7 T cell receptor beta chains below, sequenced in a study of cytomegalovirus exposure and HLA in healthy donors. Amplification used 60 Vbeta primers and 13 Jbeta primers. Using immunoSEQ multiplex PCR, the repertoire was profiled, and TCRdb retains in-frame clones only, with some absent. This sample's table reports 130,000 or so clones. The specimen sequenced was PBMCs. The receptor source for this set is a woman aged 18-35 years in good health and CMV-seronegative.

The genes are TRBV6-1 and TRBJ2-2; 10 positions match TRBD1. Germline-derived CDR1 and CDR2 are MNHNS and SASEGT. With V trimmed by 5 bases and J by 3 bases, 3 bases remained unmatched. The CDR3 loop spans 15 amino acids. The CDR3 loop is CASSKDRGHTGELFF. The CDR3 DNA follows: TGTGCCAGCAGTAAAGACAGGGGGCACACCGGGGAGCTGTTTTTT.

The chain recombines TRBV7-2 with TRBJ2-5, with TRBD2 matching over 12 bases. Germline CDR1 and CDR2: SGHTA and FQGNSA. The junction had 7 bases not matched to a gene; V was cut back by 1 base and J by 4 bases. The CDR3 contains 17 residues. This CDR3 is CASSLVASGRAGETQYF. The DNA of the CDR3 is TGTGCCAGCAGCTTAGTTGCTAGCGGGAGGGCGGGAGAGACCCAGTACTTC.

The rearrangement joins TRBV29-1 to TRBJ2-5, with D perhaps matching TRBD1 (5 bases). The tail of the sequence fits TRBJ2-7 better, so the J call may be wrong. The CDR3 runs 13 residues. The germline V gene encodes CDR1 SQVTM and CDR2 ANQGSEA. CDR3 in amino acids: CSAQGAESAEQYF. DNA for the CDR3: TGCAGCGCCCAAGGGGCCGAATCGGCCGAGCAGTACTTC.

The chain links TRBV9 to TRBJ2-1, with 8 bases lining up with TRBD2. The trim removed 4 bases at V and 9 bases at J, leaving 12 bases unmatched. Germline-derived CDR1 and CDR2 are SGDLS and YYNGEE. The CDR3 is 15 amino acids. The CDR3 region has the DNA TGTGCCAGCAGCCCCCAGCTGGGACTAGTTAGTGAGCAGTTCTTC. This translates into CASSPQLGLVSEQFF.

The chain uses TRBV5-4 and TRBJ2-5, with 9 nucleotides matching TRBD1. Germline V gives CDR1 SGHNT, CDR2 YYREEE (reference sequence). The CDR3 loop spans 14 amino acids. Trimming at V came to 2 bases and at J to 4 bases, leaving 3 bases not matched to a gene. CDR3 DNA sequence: TGTGCCAGCAGCTTTACAGGGGGCGGAGAGACCCAGTACTTC. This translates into CASSFTGGGETQYF.

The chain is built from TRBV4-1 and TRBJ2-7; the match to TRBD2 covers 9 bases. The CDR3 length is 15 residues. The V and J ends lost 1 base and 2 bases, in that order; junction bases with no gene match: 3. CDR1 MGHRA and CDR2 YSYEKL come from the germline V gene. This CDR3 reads CASSQASGIPYEQYV. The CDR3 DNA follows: TGCGCCAGCAGCCAAGCTAGCGGGATTCCCTACGAGCAGTACGTC.

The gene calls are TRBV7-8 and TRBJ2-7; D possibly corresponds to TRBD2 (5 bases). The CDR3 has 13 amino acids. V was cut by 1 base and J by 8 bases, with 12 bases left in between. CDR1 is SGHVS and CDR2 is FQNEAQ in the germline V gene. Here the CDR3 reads CASSLDASGKQYF. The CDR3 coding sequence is TGTGCCAGCAGCTTAGATGCCTCCGGGAAGCAGTACTTC.